The present TCR beta chain was sequenced within a study of blood T cell repertoires in COVID-19. The trim removed 3 bases at V and 6 bases at J, leaving 12 bases unmatched. This CDR3 comprises 17 residues. Germline V gene data show CDR1 as KGHDR and CDR2 as SFDVKD. Sequencing was performed with immunoSEQ multiplex PCR; in TCRdb, only in-frame clones are kept and a portion is missing. Among fewer than 450,000 clones listed, about 87% were seen once. Those enrolled in Seattle joined during active infection and were followed longitudinally afterward. This chain connects TRBV24-1 to TRBJ1-2; 10 bases are shared with TRBD1. Sequences were obtained from peripheral blood. This receptor was obtained from a woman between 45 and 60 years old with COVID-19, enrolled during active disease. The CDR3 here is CATSDRGTGDFRNGYTF. The CDR3 DNA is TGTGCCACCAGTGATAGAGGGACAGGGGATTTTAGGAATGGCTACACCTTC.